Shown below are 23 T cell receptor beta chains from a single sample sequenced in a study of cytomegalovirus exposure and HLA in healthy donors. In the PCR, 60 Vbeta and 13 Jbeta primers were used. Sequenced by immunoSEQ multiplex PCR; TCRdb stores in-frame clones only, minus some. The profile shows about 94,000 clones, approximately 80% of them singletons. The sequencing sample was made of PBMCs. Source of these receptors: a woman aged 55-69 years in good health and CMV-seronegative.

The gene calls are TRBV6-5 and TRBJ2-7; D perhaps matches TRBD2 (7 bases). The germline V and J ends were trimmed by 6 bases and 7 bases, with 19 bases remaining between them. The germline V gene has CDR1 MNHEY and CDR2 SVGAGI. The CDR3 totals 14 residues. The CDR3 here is CASRTTGGAKEQYF. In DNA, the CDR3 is TGTGCCAGCAGGACAACGGGGGGCGCGAAAGAGCAGTACTTC.

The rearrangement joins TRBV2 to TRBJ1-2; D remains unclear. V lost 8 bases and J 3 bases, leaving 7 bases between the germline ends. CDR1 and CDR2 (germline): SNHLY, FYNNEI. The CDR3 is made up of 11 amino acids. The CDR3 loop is CASPVDYGYTF. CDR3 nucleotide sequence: TGTGCCAGCCCCGTTGACTATGGCTACACCTTC.

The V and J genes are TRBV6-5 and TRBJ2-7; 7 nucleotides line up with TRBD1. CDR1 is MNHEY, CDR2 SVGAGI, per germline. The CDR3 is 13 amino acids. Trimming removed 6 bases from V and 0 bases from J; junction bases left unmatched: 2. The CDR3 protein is CASRDRFSYEQYF. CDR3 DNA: TGTGCCAGCAGGGACAGGTTCTCCTACGAGCAGTACTTC.

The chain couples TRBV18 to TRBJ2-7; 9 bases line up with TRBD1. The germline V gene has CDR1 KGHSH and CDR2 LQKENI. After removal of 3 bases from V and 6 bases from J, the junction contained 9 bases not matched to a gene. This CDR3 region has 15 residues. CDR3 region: CASSPRTGVIGEQYF. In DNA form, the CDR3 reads TGTGCCAGCTCACCTAGGACAGGGGTCATCGGCGAGCAGTACTTC.

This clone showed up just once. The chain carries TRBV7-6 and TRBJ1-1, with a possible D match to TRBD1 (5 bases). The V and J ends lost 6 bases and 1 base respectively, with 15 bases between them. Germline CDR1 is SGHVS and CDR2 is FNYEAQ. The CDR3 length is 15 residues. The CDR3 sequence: CASSQGGAENTEAFF. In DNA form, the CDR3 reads TGTGCCAGCAGTCAGGGAGGGGCTGAGAACACTGAAGCTTTCTTT.

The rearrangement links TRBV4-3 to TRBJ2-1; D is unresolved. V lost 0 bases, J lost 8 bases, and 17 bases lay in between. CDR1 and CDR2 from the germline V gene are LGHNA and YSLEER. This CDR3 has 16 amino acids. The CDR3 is CASSQDIRSRIDEQFF. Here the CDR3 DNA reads TGCGCCAGCAGCCAAGATATACGGTCGCGCATCGATGAGCAGTTCTTC.

The CDR3 spells CASSPGVGQETQYF. CDR3 bases: TGTGCCAGCAGCCCGGGGGTCGGTCAAGAGACCCAGTACTTC. V gene TRBV7-9 combines with J gene TRBJ2-5; possible D gene TRBD2, 6 bases. V lost 5 bases to trimming and J lost 2 bases, with 12 bases between them. The germline V gene has CDR1 SEHNR and CDR2 FQNEAQ (reference sequence). This CDR3 contains 14 residues.

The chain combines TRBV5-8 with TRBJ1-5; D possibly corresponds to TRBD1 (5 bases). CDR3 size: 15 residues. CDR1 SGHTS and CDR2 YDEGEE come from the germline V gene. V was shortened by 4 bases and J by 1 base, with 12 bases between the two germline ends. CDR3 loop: CASSLGGVSNQPQHF. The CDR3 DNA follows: TGTGCCAGCAGCCTGGGGGGGGTAAGCAATCAGCCCCAGCATTTT.

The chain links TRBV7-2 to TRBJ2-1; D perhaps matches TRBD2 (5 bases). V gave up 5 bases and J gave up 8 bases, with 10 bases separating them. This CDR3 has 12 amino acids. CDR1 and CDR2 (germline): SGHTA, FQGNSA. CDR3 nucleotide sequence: TGTGCCAGCAGCCGGGATTTTGATGAGCAGTTCTTC. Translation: CASSRDFDEQFF.

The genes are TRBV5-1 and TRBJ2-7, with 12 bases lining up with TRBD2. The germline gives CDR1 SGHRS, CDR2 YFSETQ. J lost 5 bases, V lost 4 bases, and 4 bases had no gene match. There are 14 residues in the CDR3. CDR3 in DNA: TGCGCCAGCAGCACGACTAGCGGGAGTCACGAGCAGTACTTC. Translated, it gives CASSTTSGSHEQYF.

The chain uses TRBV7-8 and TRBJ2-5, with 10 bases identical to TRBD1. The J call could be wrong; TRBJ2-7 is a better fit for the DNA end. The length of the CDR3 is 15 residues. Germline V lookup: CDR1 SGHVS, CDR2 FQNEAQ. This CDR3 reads CASSYPGQGLNEQYF. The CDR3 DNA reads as TGTGCCAGCAGCTACCCGGGACAGGGGTTAAACGAGCAGTACTTC.

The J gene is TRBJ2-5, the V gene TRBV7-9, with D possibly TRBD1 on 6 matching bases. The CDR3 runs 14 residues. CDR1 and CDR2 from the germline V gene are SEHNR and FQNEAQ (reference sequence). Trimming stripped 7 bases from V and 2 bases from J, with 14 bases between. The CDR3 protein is CASIPRTGQETQYF. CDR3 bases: TGTGCCAGCATCCCTCGTACAGGGCAAGAGACCCAGTACTTC. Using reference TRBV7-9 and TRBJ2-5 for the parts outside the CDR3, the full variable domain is DTGVSQNPRHKITKRGQNVTFRCDPISEHNRLYWYRQTLGQGPEFLTYFQNEAQLEKSRLLSDRFSAERPKGSFSTLEIQRTEQGDSAMYLCASIPRTGQETQYFGPGTRLLVL.

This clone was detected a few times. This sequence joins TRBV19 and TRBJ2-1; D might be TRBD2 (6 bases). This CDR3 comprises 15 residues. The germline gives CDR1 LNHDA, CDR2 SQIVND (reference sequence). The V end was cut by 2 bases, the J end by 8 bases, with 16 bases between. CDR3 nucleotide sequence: TGTGCCAGTAGTATATACGGCGCCGGGAGAGATGAGCAGTTCTTC. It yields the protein CASSIYGAGRDEQFF.

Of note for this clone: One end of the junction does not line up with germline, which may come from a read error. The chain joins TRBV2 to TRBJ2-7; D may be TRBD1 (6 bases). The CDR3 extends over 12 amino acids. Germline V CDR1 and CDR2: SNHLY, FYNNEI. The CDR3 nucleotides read TGTGCCAGCAAAATTTTCCGGGACAAAAGTAACTTC. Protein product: CASKIFRDKSNF.

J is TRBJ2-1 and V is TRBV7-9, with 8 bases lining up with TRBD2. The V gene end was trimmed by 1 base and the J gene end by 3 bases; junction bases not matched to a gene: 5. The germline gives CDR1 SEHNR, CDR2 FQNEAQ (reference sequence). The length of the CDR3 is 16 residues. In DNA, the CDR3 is TGTGCCAGCAGCTTAGTAAGCGGGGGAATCTACAATGAGCAGTTCTTC. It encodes CASSLVSGGIYNEQFF.

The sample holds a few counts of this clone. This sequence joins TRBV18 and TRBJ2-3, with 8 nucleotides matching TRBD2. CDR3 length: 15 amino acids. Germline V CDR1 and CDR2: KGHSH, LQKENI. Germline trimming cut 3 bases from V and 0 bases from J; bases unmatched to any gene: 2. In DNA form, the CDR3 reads TGTGCCAGCTCACCCTCTAGCGGGAGCACAGATACGCAGTATTTT. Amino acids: CASSPSSGSTDTQYF.

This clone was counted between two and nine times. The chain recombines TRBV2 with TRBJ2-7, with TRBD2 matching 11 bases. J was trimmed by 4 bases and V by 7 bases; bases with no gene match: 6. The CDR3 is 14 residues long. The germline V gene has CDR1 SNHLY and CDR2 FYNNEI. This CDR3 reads CASTVAGGIYEQYF. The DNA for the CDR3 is TGTGCCAGCACAGTAGCGGGAGGGATTTACGAGCAGTACTTC.

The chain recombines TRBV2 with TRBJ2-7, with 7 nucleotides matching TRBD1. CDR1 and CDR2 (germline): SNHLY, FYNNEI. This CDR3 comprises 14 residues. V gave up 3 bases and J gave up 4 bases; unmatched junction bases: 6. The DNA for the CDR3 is TGTGCCAGCAGTGACAGGGGGAATGGTTACGAGCAGTACTTC. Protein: CASSDRGNGYEQYF.

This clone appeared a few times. The CDR3 coding sequence is TGTGCCTGGAGATTCGGGACAGCCGTTGACGAGCAGTACTTC. It yields the protein CAWRFGTAVDEQYF. The chain is built from TRBV30 and TRBJ2-7, with 7 bases matching TRBD1. The J segment lost 5 bases and the V segment lost 3 bases, leaving 10 bases of the junction unmatched. This CDR3 is built from 14 residues. Germline V gene lookup returns CDR1 GTSNPN and CDR2 SVGIG (reference sequence).

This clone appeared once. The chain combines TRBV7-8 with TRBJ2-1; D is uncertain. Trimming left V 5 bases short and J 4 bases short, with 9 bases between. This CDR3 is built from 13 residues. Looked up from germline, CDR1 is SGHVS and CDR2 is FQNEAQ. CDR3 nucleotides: TGTGCCAGCAGCCCAAATAGTTACAATGAGCAGTTCTTC. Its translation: CASSPNSYNEQFF.

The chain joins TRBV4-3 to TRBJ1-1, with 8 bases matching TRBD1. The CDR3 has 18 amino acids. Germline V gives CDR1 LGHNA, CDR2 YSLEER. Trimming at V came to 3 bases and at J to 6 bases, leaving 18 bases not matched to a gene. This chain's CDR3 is CASSQGGPGTGIGAEAFF. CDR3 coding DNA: TGCGCCAGCAGCCAGGGCGGTCCCGGGACAGGTATAGGCGCTGAAGCTTTCTTT.

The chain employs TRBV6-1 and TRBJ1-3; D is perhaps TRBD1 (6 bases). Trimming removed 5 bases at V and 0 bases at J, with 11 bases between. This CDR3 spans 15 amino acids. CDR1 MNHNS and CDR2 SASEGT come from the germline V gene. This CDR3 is CASSIGGSSGNTIYF. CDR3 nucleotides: TGTGCCAGCAGTATAGGGGGTTCCTCTGGAAACACCATATATTTT.

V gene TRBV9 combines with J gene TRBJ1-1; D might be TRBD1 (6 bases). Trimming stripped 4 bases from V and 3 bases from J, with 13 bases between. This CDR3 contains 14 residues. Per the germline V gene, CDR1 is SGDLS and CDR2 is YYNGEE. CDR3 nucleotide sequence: TGTGCCAGCAGCCGCTTACAGGGAGACACTGAAGCTTTCTTT. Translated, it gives CASSRLQGDTEAFF.